This T cell receptor beta chain appears in the sequencing data of a study of blood T cell repertoires in COVID-19. The CDR3 is 14 residues long. V was trimmed by 1 base and J by 6 bases, leaving 7 bases between them. CDR1 is LNHDA, CDR2 SQIVND, per germline (reference sequence). Sequenced by immunoSEQ multiplex PCR; TCRdb stores in-frame clones only, minus some. This table has over 450,000 clones, about 88% appearing once. Seattle-derived patients entered the study during active infection and were followed longitudinally. Source material: peripheral blood. This sequence joins TRBV19 and TRBJ1-6; no clear D gene. The origin of this receptor is a man between 18 and 29 years old with COVID-19, enrolled during active disease. The CDR3 region is CASSIVEGNSPLHF. The CDR3 DNA sequence: TGTGCCAGTAGTATAGTGGAGGGTAATTCACCCCTCCACTTT.